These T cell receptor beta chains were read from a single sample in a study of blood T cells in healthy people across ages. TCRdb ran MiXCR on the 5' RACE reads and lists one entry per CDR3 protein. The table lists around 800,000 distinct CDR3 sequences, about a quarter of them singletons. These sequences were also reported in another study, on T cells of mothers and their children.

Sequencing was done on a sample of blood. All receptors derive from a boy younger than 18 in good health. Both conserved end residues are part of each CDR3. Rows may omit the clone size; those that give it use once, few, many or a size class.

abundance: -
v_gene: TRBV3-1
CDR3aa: CASAVGARTRPYEQYF

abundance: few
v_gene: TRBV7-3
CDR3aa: CASSSSGGLFGTQYF

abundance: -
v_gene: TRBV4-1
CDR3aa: CASSQESASYEQYF

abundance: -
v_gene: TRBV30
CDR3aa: CAWMGRGITDTQYF

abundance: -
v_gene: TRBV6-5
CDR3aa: CASSYLQQSNSPLHF

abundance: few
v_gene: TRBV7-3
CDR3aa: CASSSPETGGTGELFF

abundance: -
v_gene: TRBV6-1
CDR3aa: CASSEEDIQDF

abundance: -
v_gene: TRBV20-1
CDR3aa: CSATDSFSAYEQYF

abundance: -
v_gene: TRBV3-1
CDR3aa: CASSQAAGGVAGELFF

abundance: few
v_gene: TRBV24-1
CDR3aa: CATSPGYNQPQHF

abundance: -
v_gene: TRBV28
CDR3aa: CASSLLAGGRQDEQFF

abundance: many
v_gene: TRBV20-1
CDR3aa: CSARVGLAKNIQYF

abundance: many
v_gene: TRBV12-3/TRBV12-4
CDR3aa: CASSLRGYEQYF

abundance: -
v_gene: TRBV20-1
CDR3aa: CSAQQGAYNEQFF

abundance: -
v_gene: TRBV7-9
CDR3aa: CASSRTGKWPYEQYF

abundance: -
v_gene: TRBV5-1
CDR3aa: CASSADLNEQFF

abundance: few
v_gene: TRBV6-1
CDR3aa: CASIPGTHGSGNTIYF

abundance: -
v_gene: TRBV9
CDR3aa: CASSVAERGRGETQYF

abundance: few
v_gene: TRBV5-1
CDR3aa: CASSLARPGQPTTNEKLFF

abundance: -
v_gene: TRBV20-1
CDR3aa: CSAQRQGPIYEQYF

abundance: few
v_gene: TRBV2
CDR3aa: CASSDLGDARGYTF

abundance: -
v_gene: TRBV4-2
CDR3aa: CASSLFSGGSGEQFF

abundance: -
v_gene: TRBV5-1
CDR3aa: CASSSYGTGVNIQYF

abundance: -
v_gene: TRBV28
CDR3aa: CASRPWWDRGQGTDTQYF

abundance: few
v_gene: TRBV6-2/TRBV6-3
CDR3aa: CASSYRTLYGYTF

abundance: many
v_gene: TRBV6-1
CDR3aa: CASSSQGDTQYF

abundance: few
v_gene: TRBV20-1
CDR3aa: CSAGTSGGAPDTQYF

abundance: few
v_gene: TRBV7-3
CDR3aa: CASSAYLLAGGYNEQFF

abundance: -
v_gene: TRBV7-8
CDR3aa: CASSPPRGGLETQYF

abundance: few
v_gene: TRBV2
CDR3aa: CASREQGQNTEAFF

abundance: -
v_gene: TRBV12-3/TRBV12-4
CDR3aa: CASSLRASSYNEQFF

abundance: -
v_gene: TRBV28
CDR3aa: CASSYSRHEQFF